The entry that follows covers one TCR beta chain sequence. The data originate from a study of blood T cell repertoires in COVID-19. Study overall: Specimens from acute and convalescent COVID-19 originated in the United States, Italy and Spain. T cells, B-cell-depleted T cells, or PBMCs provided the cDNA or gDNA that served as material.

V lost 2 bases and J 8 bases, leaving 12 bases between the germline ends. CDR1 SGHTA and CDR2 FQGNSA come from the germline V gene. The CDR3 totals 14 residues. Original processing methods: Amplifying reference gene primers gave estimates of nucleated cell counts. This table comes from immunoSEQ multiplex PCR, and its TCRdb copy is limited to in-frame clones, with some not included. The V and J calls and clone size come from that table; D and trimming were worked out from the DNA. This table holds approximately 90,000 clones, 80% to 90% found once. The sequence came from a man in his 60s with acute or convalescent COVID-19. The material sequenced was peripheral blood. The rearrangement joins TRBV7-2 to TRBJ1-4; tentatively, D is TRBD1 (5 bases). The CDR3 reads CASSLIGGWEKLFF. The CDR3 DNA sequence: TGTGCCAGCAGCTTAATCGGGGGTTGGGAAAAACTGTTTTTT. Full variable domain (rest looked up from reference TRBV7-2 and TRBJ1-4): GAGVSQSPSNKVTEKGKDVELRCDPISGHTALYWYRQSLGQGLEFLIYFQGNSAPDKSGLPSDRFSAERTGGSVSTLTIQRTQQEDSAVYLCASSLIGGWEKLFFGSGTQLSVL.